This T cell receptor (beta chain) was captured in a study of blood T cell repertoires in COVID-19. J was trimmed by 7 bases and V by 5 bases; bases with no gene match: 9. The CDR3 spans 15 residues. Germline V lookup: CDR1 SNHLY, CDR2 FYNNEI. Everyone who took part was roughly 18 to 89 years old, and they came from about 25 US areas. In the authors' workflow: Nucleated cell number was recorded as an estimate derived from reference gene primer amplification. Some clones are missing from TCRdb's copy, which holds only in-frame ones; the method was immunoSEQ multiplex PCR. V, J and clone size reflect that table, while D and trimming were determined from the DNA. The sample shows approximately 390,000 clones, roughly 89% of them seen only once.

Sample: PBMCs or T cells enriched from blood (not recorded which). The rearrangement uses TRBV2 and TRBJ1-4, with 8 bases fitting TRBD1. This sequence originates from a woman in her forties or fifties who had recovered from COVID-19. The CDR3 nucleotides are TGTGCCAGCAGTTCCGACAGGGGTAGTGTTGAAAAACTGTTTTTT. It specifies CASSSDRGSVEKLFF.